Listed below are T cell receptor beta chains from one sample, sequenced in a study of blood T cells in healthy people across ages. Using its own MiXCR run on the 5' RACE reads, TCRdb lists one record per CDR3 protein. Of 720,000 or so distinct CDR3 sequences in the sample, around 41% were seen once. Sequencing input: blood. Receptors originate from a man at least 80 years old in good health. Both conserved end residues are part of each CDR3. D genes are given only for firm matches. Clone size is shown for a subset of rows, as once, few, many or a class of expanded clone.

>TRBD2|TRBJ2-7|TRBV5-1|few
CASSRGLAGGSYEQYF
TGCGCCAGCAGCCGGGGACTAGCGGGGGGGTCCTACGAGCAGTACTTC
>NA|TRBJ1-1|TRBV6-2/TRBV6-3|NA
CASSPIQGRETFF
TGTGCCAGCAGCCCTATACAGGGAAGGGAAACTTTCTTT
>TRBD2|TRBJ2-1|TRBV2|NA
CASSEASGSGEQFF
TGTGCCAGCAGTGAAGCTAGCGGGAGCGGTGAGCAGTTCTTC
>NA|TRBJ2-7|TRBV20-1|NA
CSASLDSASYEQYF
TGCAGTGCTAGCCTGGACTCAGCCTCCTACGAGCAGTACTTC
>NA|TRBJ2-7|TRBV12-3/TRBV12-4|few
CASSPDYYNEQYF
TGTGCCAGCAGCCCTGACTACTACAATGAGCAGTACTTC
>TRBD1|TRBJ1-6|TRBV4-3|few
CASSQRTGGHSPLHF
TGCGCCAGCAGCCAAAGGACAGGGGGTCATTCACCCCTCCACTTT
>TRBD1|TRBJ2-1|TRBV7-2|few
CASSLGRRGIYNEQFF
TGTGCCAGCAGCCTAGGGCGCAGGGGGATATACAATGAGCAGTTCTTC
>TRBD1|TRBJ1-1|TRBV6-1|NA
CASSDQTGGAFF
TGTGCCAGCAGTGACCAGACAGGGGGAGCTTTCTTT
>NA|TRBJ2-7|TRBV27|NA
CASSSLTRACEQYF
TGTGCCAGCAGTTCCTTAACAAGGGCCTGCGAGCAGTACTTC
>TRBD1|TRBJ1-2|TRBV7-9|NA
CASSLGRGQRGYTF
TGTGCCAGCAGCTTAGGCAGGGGGCAACGGGGCTACACCTTC
>TRBD2|TRBJ2-5|TRBV20-1|NA
CSASVAGGIRETQYF
TGCAGTGCTAGCGTAGCGGGCGGGATCAGAGAGACCCAGTACTTC
>TRBD1|TRBJ2-2|TRBV29-1|NA
CSVGGDRMSTGELFF
TGCAGCGTTGGGGGGGACAGGATGAGCACCGGGGAGCTGTTTTTT
>NA|TRBJ1-1|TRBV21-1|NA
CASSKVGQGRVTEAFF
TGTGCCAGCAGCAAAGTGGGACAGGGAAGGGTCACTGAAGCTTTCTTT
>NA|TRBJ2-5|TRBV28|NA
CASSTQGSEETQYF
TGTGCCAGCAGTACCCAAGGGAGCGAAGAGACCCAGTACTTC
>TRBD2|TRBJ2-7|TRBV12-3/TRBV12-4|NA
CASSLGLADTYEQYF
TGTGCCAGCAGTTTAGGTCTAGCGGACACCTACGAGCAGTACTTC
>TRBD2|TRBJ2-7|TRBV6-2/TRBV6-3|NA
CASTGQPSGSYEQYF
TGTGCCAGCACCGGACAACCTAGCGGGAGTTACGAGCAGTACTTC
>NA|TRBJ2-1|TRBV5-1|few
CASSLEHDYNEQFF
TGCGCCAGCAGCTTGGAGCATGACTACAATGAGCAGTTCTTC
>NA|TRBJ1-6|TRBV20-1|NA
CSAMGVVGSPLHF
TGCAGTGCTATGGGGGTTGTCGGTTCACCCCTCCACTTT
>NA|TRBJ2-7|TRBV20-1|NA
CSAISSTGSSYEQYF
TGCAGTGCTATCTCCTCGACGGGGAGCTCCTACGAGCAGTACTTC
>TRBD1|TRBJ2-1|TRBV28|few
CASSLPGQAYNEQFF
TGTGCCAGCAGTCTCCCTGGACAGGCCTACAATGAGCAGTTCTTC
>TRBD1|TRBJ1-5|TRBV20-1|NA
CSARDRGSNQPQHF
TGCAGTGCTCGGGACAGGGGGTCTAATCAGCCCCAGCATTTT
>TRBD2|TRBJ2-1|TRBV5-1|NA
CASSPGTSSGYNEQFF
TGCGCCAGCAGCCCAGGGACTAGCAGCGGATACAATGAGCAGTTCTTC
>TRBD2|TRBJ2-1|TRBV20-1|NA
CSARGASGRSSYNEQFF
TGCAGTGCTAGAGGGGCTAGCGGGAGGTCCTCCTACAATGAGCAGTTCTTC
>NA|TRBJ1-1|TRBV12-3/TRBV12-4|NA
CASSSPRVVNTEAFF
TGTGCCAGCAGTTCACCCAGGGTAGTTAACACTGAAGCTTTCTTT
>TRBD1|TRBJ2-7|TRBV7-6|NA
CASSGTGTGGFYEQYF
TGTGCCAGCAGCGGAACCGGGACAGGGGGATTTTACGAGCAGTACTTC
>NA|TRBJ2-1|TRBV6-1|NA
CASGGGPTYNEQFF
TGTGCCAGCGGAGGCGGGCCCACATACAATGAGCAGTTCTTC